Presented here are 7 T cell receptor beta chains from one specimen sequenced in a study of blood T cell repertoires in COVID-19. Clones were read by immunoSEQ multiplex PCR, and TCRdb kept only the in-frame ones, dropping some. The sample holds some 78,000 clones; about nine tenths are singletons and the top ten take around 5.3%. Input material: peripheral blood. These receptors were collected from a man aged 50 to 59 with active or convalescent COVID-19.

The genes are TRBV13 and TRBJ2-7, with D perhaps TRBD1 (7 bases). The V gene lost 5 bases and the J gene lost 2 bases, with 13 bases spanning the gap. This CDR3 region has 14 residues. From germline, CDR1 is PRHDT and CDR2 FYEKMQ (reference sequence). CDR3 protein: CASSRRGEAYEQYF. The CDR3 DNA sequence: TGTGCCAGCAGCCGCAGGGGGGAAGCCTACGAGCAGTACTTC.

This clone has only a few counts. The genes are TRBV19 and TRBJ2-6; TRBD1 might be the D (6 bases). V was cut by 3 bases and J by 1 base, with 10 bases left in between. Germline CDR1 reads LNHDA; CDR2 reads SQIVND (reference sequence). The CDR3 loop spans 16 amino acids. CDR3 bases: TGTGCCAGTAGTATTAGTCAGGGGTCTGGGGCCAACGTCCTGACTTTC. It specifies CASSISQGSGANVLTF.

V usage is TRBV5-1 and J usage is TRBJ1-3; no reliable D call. Germline lookup yields CDR1 SGHRS and CDR2 YFSETQ. The CDR3 spans 13 residues. Trimming took 8 bases from V and 1 from J, leaving 10 bases between them. The CDR3 sequence is CASKLGSGNTIYF. Here the CDR3 DNA reads TGCGCCAGTAAGCTCGGGTCTGGAAACACCATATATTTT.

The chain is built from TRBV18 and TRBJ2-2; 7 positions match TRBD1. Trimming took 5 bases from V and 0 from J; bases not matched to a gene: 9. The CDR3 length is 17 residues. CDR1 and CDR2 (germline): KGHSH, LQKENI. CDR3 bases: TGTGCCAGCTCAAGGGACAGTCTATCCGCGAACACCGGGGAGCTGTTTTTT. Translation gives CASSRDSLSANTGELFF.

This chain joins TRBV24-1 and TRBJ1-4; 8 bases fit TRBD1. The CDR3 spans 17 residues. V shed 3 bases and J 3 bases; nucleotides not matched to a gene: 8. Germline CDR1 and CDR2: KGHDR and SFDVKD. The CDR3 sequence is CATSDPGQGVANEKLFF. CDR3 coding DNA: TGTGCCACCAGTGATCCCGGACAGGGTGTAGCTAATGAAAAACTGTTTTTT.

The V call is TRBV6-1, the J call TRBJ2-7; D might be TRBD1 (6 bases). The V gene's germline CDR1 is MNHNS and CDR2 SASEGT. The CDR3 has 15 residues. V lost 1 base and J lost 4, with 14 bases in between. The CDR3 DNA reads as TGTGCCAGCAGTGAAGGTCGACAGGTGGGATACGAGCAGTACGTC. It specifies CASSEGRQVGYEQYV.

The chain carries TRBV30 and TRBJ1-1; D unclear. The CDR3 covers 13 residues. Trimming removed 1 base at V and 5 bases at J, with 11 bases between. The germline V gene has CDR1 GTSNPN and CDR2 SVGIG (reference sequence). The CDR3 here is CAWSGWVETEAFF. CDR3 bases: TGTGCCTGGAGTGGATGGGTGGAGACTGAAGCTTTCTTT.